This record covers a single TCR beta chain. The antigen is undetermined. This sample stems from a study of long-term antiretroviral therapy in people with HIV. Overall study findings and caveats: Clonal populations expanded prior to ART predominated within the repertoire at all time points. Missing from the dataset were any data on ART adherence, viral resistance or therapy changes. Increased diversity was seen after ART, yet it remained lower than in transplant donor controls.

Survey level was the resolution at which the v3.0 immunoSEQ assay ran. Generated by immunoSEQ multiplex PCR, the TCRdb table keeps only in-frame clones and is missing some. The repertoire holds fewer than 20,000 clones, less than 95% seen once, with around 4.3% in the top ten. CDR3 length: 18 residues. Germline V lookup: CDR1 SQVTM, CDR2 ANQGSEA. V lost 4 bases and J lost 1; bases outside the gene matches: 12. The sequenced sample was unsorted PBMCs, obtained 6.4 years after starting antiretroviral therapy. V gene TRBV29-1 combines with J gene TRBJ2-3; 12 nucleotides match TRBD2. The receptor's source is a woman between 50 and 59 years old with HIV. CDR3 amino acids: CSVVDPSGRASRTDTQYF. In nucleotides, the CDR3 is TGCAGCGTTGTTGACCCTAGCGGGAGGGCCTCGCGCACAGATACGCAGTATTTT.